The subject of this entry is one TCR beta chain. Its antigen is unidentified. The sample originates from a study of T cell responses to AZD1222 COVID-19 vaccine. At the level of the study: Pooling covered second doses at about 4 or about 12 weeks. Study findings and constraints: Vaccination with two AZD1222 doses was followed by a rise in Spike-specific TCR breadth and depth. Most donors were white British, females outnumbered males, and clonal diversity was possibly underestimated.

Sequenced by immunoSEQ multiplex PCR; TCRdb stores in-frame clones only, minus some. The data hold under 150,000 clones, with 88% observed a single time. This clonotype was sampled from an adult in good health. This sample comprised peripheral blood, obtained on day 0 of AZD1222 vaccination.

The CDR3 nucleotides read TGTGCCAGCAGTCAGACAGGGTACGGGGCCAACGTCCTGACTTTC. This sequence encodes CASSQTGYGANVLTF. This chain uses TRBV14 with TRBJ2-6, with 7 nucleotides matching TRBD1. V dropped 6 bases and J dropped 4; count of bases not matched to a gene: 6. CDR3 length: 15 residues. The germline V gene encodes CDR1 SGHDN and CDR2 FVKESK.